The 13 T cell receptor beta chains below were found in one sample sequenced in a study. TCRdb ran MiXCR on the 5' RACE reads and lists one entry per CDR3 protein. Of some 40,000 distinct CDR3 sequences listed, 29% were seen once; the top ten hold 3.7%. What was sequenced was memory CD4+ T cells sorted from a lymph node. Subset described: memory CD4+ T cells, CD4+CD45RO+CD25-. The receptors originated from a female donor with breast cancer.

This clonotype has more than one count but fewer than ten. V and J are TRBV21-1 and TRBJ2-7; TRBD1 reflects the table's D call only, with no check against the DNA. TRBV21-1 is marked as a pseudogene. This CDR3 has 18 residues. CDR3 sequence: CASSTPTRFRGDSYEQYF. The CDR3 nucleotides are TGTGCCAGCAGCACCCCAACTCGCTTCAGGGGCGATTCCTACGAGCAGTACTTC.

This clonotype was detected only a few times. The V and J genes are TRBV7-8 and TRBJ1-1; D gene ambiguous. V lost 1 base and J lost 1, with 7 bases in between. Looked up from germline, CDR1 is SGHVS and CDR2 is FQNEAQ. The CDR3 is made up of 14 amino acids. The CDR3 region is CASSLGRANTEAFF. The CDR3 DNA reads as TGTGCCAGCAGCTTAGGGAGGGCGAACACTGAAGCTTTCTTT.

In its sample, this clonotype was seen a few times. The chain joins TRBV6-1 to TRBJ1-5, with 8 bases matching TRBD1. V was pared by 1 base and J by 0 bases, with 8 bases of the junction left unmatched. This CDR3 comprises 18 residues. Germline V gene sequence: CDR1 MNHNS, CDR2 SASEGT. CDR3 in DNA: TGTGCCAGCAGTGAAGTAGGACAGGGCATTTATAGCAATCAGCCCCAGCATTTT. It yields the protein CASSEVGQGIYSNQPQHF.

This clonotype rates as medium-sized. The rearrangement uses TRBV5-1 and TRBJ1-1; tentatively, D is TRBD1 (6 bases). V was trimmed by 3 bases and J by 5 bases, leaving 14 bases between them. Per germline, CDR1 SGHRS and CDR2 YFSETQ. The CDR3 totals 14 residues. CDR3 nucleotides: TGCGCCAGCAGCTCGACAGGTACAGGGACTGAAGCTTTCTTT. Its protein product is CASSSTGTGTEAFF.

This chain links TRBV27 with TRBJ1-5, with TRBD1 as a possible D gene (5 bases). The V end lost 3 bases, the J end lost 7 bases, and 10 bases lay between the germline ends. CDR1 MNHEY and CDR2 SMNVEV come from the germline V gene (reference sequence). This CDR3 region has 13 residues. Here the CDR3 reads CASSFTQGQPQHF. The CDR3 coding sequence is TGTGCCAGCAGTTTCACCCAGGGCCAGCCCCAGCATTTT.

The chain carries TRBV19 and TRBJ1-5; 8 bases match TRBD1. V shed 8 bases and J 7 bases; nucleotides not matched to a gene: 19. This CDR3 spans 17 amino acids. CDR1 and CDR2 from the germline V gene are LNHDA and SQIVND (reference sequence). The CDR3 loop reads CASYISLVNRGVQPQHF. For the CDR3, the DNA is TGTGCCAGTTACATTTCTCTGGTTAACAGGGGGGTCCAGCCCCAGCATTTT.

This clonotype has more than one count but fewer than ten. One junction end does not reproduce the germline sequence, and a read error may be involved. This sequence joins TRBV5-1 and TRBJ2-5, with D tentatively TRBD1 (6 bases). CDR1 and CDR2 from the germline V gene are SGHRS and YFSETQ. The CDR3 totals 15 residues. CDR3 bases: TGTGCCAGCAGCGCTTCTCAGGGGCGCGGGGAGACCCAGTACTTC. Protein sequence: CASSASQGRGETQYF.

V gene TRBV5-1 combines with J gene TRBJ2-5, with 14 nucleotides matching TRBD2. J gave up 4 bases and V 2 bases, and 7 bases lay outside the gene matches. Germline CDR1 SGHRS, CDR2 YFSETQ. The CDR3 is 17 amino acids. The CDR3 protein is CASSLPTGTSGGETQYF. DNA of the CDR3: TGCGCCAGCAGCTTACCCACTGGGACTAGCGGGGGAGAGACCCAGTACTTC.

This clonotype was observed a few times. The chain employs TRBV4-1 and TRBJ2-7, with a possible D match to TRBD1 (5 bases). CDR1 and CDR2 from the germline V gene are MGHRA and YSYEKL. The ends were cut back, 5 bases at V and 2 bases at J, with 16 bases in the middle. This CDR3 has 15 amino acids. The CDR3 sequence is CASSSPLKGTYEQYF. In nucleotides, the CDR3 is TGCGCCAGCAGCAGTCCCCTGAAGGGGACCTACGAGCAGTACTTC.

This chain links TRBV25-1 with TRBJ2-7; perhaps TRBD1 as D (5 bases). Germline values: CDR1 MGHDK, CDR2 SYGVNS. The V end was cut by 10 bases, the J end by 3 bases, with 7 bases between. The CDR3 loop spans 10 amino acids. CDR3 residues: CATQGYEQYF. The DNA of the CDR3 is TGTGCCACTCAGGGCTACGAGCAGTACTTC.

This clonotype turned up a few times. This chain links TRBV4-1 with TRBJ2-3, with D perhaps TRBD2 (5 bases). The V and J ends lost 5 bases and 1 base respectively, with 13 bases between them. Germline values: CDR1 MGHRA, CDR2 YSYEKL. The CDR3 spans 15 residues. In nucleotides, the CDR3 is TGCGCCAGCAGCTTGAGGGTGGGAGGCACAGATACGCAGTATTTT. This codes for CASSLRVGGTDTQYF.

This clonotype occurred many times. This chain uses TRBV5-1 with TRBJ2-1, with a possible D match to TRBD2 (6 bases). Germline values: CDR1 SGHRS, CDR2 YFSETQ. This CDR3 has 14 residues. Trimming left V 4 bases short and J 0 bases short, with 8 bases between. The CDR3 region has the DNA TGCGCCAGCAGCCTCGGGGGCTCCTACAATGAGCAGTTCTTC. This translates into CASSLGGSYNEQFF.

The table lists this clonotype with a few counts. The rearrangement joins TRBV20-1 to TRBJ1-2; 7 bases are shared with TRBD1. Looked up from germline, CDR1 is DFQATT and CDR2 is SNEGSKA (reference sequence). Trimming removed 8 bases from V and 3 bases from J; junction bases left unmatched: 6. This CDR3 comprises 12 residues. This CDR3 is CSLTGQHYGYTF. The CDR3, as DNA: TGCAGTCTCACGGGACAGCACTATGGCTACACCTTC.